This T cell receptor beta chain was sequenced in a study of type 1 regulatory T cells. About the study: This in vitro CD4 product, T-allo10, is enriched for Tr1 cells and alloantigen-specific.

TCRdb called the reads again in MiXCR, with one record for every CDR3 protein. Among 70,000 or so distinct CDR3 sequences listed, about a fifth were seen once. V lost 10 bases and J 4 bases, leaving 16 bases between the germline ends. This CDR3 spans 14 amino acids. The germline V gene has CDR1 MDHEN and CDR2 SYDVKM. Broader study findings: Type 1 regulatory T cells had a more restricted TCR repertoire than non-type 1 regulatory T cells.

Only a few counts were recorded for this clonotype. Antigen: not known. What was sequenced was cultured type 1 regulatory T (Tr1) cells, either the whole culture or a sorted fraction (not recorded which). The genes are TRBV28 and TRBJ1-4, with D possibly TRBD1 on 5 matching bases. The clonotype originates from a human donor in good health. CDR3 bases: TGTGCCACCTTAAGACAGTGGATTAATGAAAAACTGTTTTTT. Protein sequence: CATLRQWINEKLFF.